In its sample, the clone carrying this T cell receptor (beta chain) was seen a few times. Data came from immunoSEQ multiplex PCR; TCRdb stores just in-frame clones and leaves some out. The sample has about 190,000 clones; roughly 84% are singletons. Germline V gene data show CDR1 as WSHSY and CDR2 as SAAADI. The CDR3 is made up of 12 amino acids. The junction had 4 bases not matched to a gene; V was cut back by 10 bases and J by 4 bases. This specimen belongs to a study of cytomegalovirus exposure and HLA in healthy donors. In the study overall: The approximately 120 validation repertoires were reported in a later analysis to have been generated on the same platform as the roughly 670 first-cohort repertoires.

This clonotype originated in a young man in good health and CMV-seropositive. This chain links TRBV10-2 with TRBJ1-5; TRBD1 agrees at 7 bases. Sample: PBMCs. The CDR3 DNA reads as TGCGCCACCCAGACAGGGAATCAGCCCCAGCATTTT. Residues: CATQTGNQPQHF.